The sequence of this T cell receptor (beta chain) was determined in a study of tumor-infiltrating lymphocytes in primary liver carcinoma. Study summary: Patients included men and women of 30 to 69 years. Staged T1-T3 N0M0, the tumors had sizes that ranged from about 4 to 10 cm across.

TCR beta cDNA was reverse-transcribed from 450 to 500 ng of total RNA. The reaction used a constant-region primer and ProtoScript II reverse transcriptase. Each TCR beta library was derived from three nested multiplex PCR rounds that employed slightly modified ARM-PCR. Use of TRBV1-TRBV30 forward primers with a C-beta reverse primer characterized the first two PCR rounds, which lasted 10 cycles each. MiXCR, run by TCRdb on the multiplex PCR reads, gives a single entry per CDR3 protein. The sample carries over 250,000 distinct CDR3 sequences, more than 55% recorded once. Unsorted whole blood supplied the blood RNA, and germline DNA was isolated too. Worth noting for this clonotype: Its antigen is as yet unknown.

This CDR3 has 14 amino acids. V dropped 5 bases and J dropped 4 bases, with 11 bases sitting between them. CDR1 SGHNT and CDR2 YENEEA come from the germline V gene. The study, taken as a whole, reports: Tumors had a top-250-clone fraction that was significantly higher than blood (p = 0.039).

The sequence derives from a woman aged 25 to 45 with primary liver carcinoma and hepatitis B virus infection. V usage is TRBV11-3 and J usage is TRBJ2-2, with D possibly TRBD2 on 6 matching bases. Sequenced material: peripheral blood. The CDR3 here is CASSPGTGTGELFF. The CDR3 DNA is TGTGCCAGCAGCCCGGGGACTGGCACCGGGGAGCTGTTTTTT.